Listed here are 15 T cell receptor beta chains from one sample, sequenced in a study of blood T cell repertoires in COVID-19. Assay: immunoSEQ multiplex PCR; the TCRdb copy retains only in-frame clones and omits some. Among 52,000 or so clones, about nine tenths were seen once, and the ten largest hold 8.5%. Sequencing was carried out using peripheral blood. The origin of the receptors is a man between 60 and 75 years old with active COVID-19.

This chain joins TRBV18 and TRBJ2-1; a possible D gene is TRBD1 (5 bases). The CDR3 length is 14 residues. Germline V gives CDR1 KGHSH, CDR2 LQKENI. Trimming removed 4 bases at V and 6 bases at J, with 13 bases between. The CDR3 here is CASSLGRVGNEQFF. Written as DNA, the CDR3 is TGTGCCAGCTCACTGGGCAGGGTGGGCAATGAGCAGTTCTTC.

This clone was observed once. This chain joins TRBV5-1 and TRBJ2-7; D might be TRBD1 (6 bases). V dropped 5 bases and J dropped 3 bases, with 9 bases sitting between them. CDR1 is SGHRS and CDR2 is YFSETQ in the germline V gene. The CDR3 is made up of 12 amino acids. The CDR3 DNA reads as TGCGCCAGCAGGGGGGACATCTACGAGCAGTACTTC. Translation: CASRGDIYEQYF.

This chain uses TRBV6-2 or TRBV6-3 with TRBJ1-2; 8 nucleotides match TRBD1. The CDR3 has 13 amino acids. V was clipped by 5 bases and J by 2 bases; unmatched bases: 1. Per germline, CDR1 MNHEY and CDR2 SVGEGT. The DNA for the CDR3 is TGTGCCAGCAGTCGACAGGGGAACTATGGCTACACCTTC. This gives the protein CASSRQGNYGYTF.

On this clone: Other DNA variants within this sample encode the same CDR3. CDR3 DNA: TGCGCCAGCAGCTTGGGACAGGGAGCCTACGAGCAGTACTTC. Translated: CASSLGQGAYEQYF. The V and J genes are TRBV5-1 and TRBJ2-7; 7 bases align to TRBD1. The V gene's germline CDR1 is SGHRS and CDR2 YFSETQ. This CDR3 is 14 amino acids long. The J segment lost 2 bases and the V segment lost 0 bases, leaving 2 bases of the junction unmatched.

The V call is TRBV19, the J call TRBJ2-3; D ambiguous. From germline, CDR1 is LNHDA and CDR2 SQIVND (reference sequence). V lost 6 bases, J lost 4 bases, and 14 bases lay in between. The length of the CDR3 is 14 residues. CDR3 sequence: CASSPVMAADTQYF. As DNA, the CDR3 is TGTGCCAGTAGCCCCGTGATGGCGGCAGATACGCAGTATTTT.

The genes are TRBV5-5 and TRBJ2-5; D might be TRBD2 (6 bases). Deletions cut 0 bases from V and 1 base from J, with 16 bases between. CDR1 and CDR2 from the germline V gene are SGHKS and YYEKEE (reference sequence). The CDR3 extends over 17 amino acids. As DNA, the CDR3 is TGTGCCAGCAGCTTGGAGGAGGGACCCGGCCCCCAAGAGACCCAGTACTTC. Protein sequence: CASSLEEGPGPQETQYF.

This clone appeared a single time. This rearrangement joins TRBV20-1 to TRBJ1-2; a possible D gene is TRBD1 (5 bases). Germline V gene data show CDR1 as DFQATT and CDR2 as SNEGSKA (reference sequence). The CDR3 is made up of 11 amino acids. The V and J ends lost 6 bases and 8 bases respectively, with 13 bases between them. In DNA, the CDR3 is TGCAGTGCCACTATTAGGGGAGGCTACACCTTC. It codes for CSATIRGGYTF.

This sequence joins TRBV7-9 and TRBJ2-7, with 9 bases identical to TRBD2. This CDR3 spans 16 amino acids. With 4 bases clipped from V and 0 bases from J, the junction kept 7 bases outside the gene matches. From germline, CDR1 is SEHNR and CDR2 FQNEAQ (reference sequence). The CDR3 spells CASSSWTSASSYEQYF. The CDR3, as DNA: TGTGCCAGCAGCTCCTGGACTAGCGCGAGCTCCTACGAGCAGTACTTC.

Here the CDR3 reads CASSQEADRGLFYGYTF. The CDR3 region has the DNA TGCGCCAGCAGCCAAGAGGCCGACAGGGGGCTGTTCTATGGCTACACCTTC. The chain is built from TRBV4-1 and TRBJ1-2; TRBD1 agrees at 10 bases. The V gene's germline CDR1 is MGHRA and CDR2 YSYEKL. The V gene end was trimmed by 0 bases and the J gene end by 4 bases; junction bases not matched to a gene: 8. The CDR3 is 17 amino acids.

This rearrangement joins TRBV7-9 to TRBJ2-3, with TRBD2 matching 10 bases. Germline V gene sequence: CDR1 SEHNR, CDR2 FQNEAQ (reference sequence). CDR3 length: 16 residues. Trimming removed 2 bases from V and 4 bases from J; junction bases left unmatched: 6. Here the CDR3 reads CASSLIASGSADTQYF. Here the CDR3 DNA reads TGTGCCAGCAGCTTAATTGCTAGCGGGAGCGCAGATACGCAGTATTTT.

This chain connects TRBV6-5 to TRBJ1-1; a possible D gene is TRBD1 (5 bases). V lost 8 bases to trimming and J lost 0 bases, with 10 bases between them. The CDR3 extends over 13 amino acids. The germline V gene has CDR1 MNHEY and CDR2 SVGAGI. Here the CDR3 reads CASHDRMNTEAFF. The CDR3 DNA sequence: TGTGCCAGCCACGACAGAATGAACACTGAAGCTTTCTTT.

This clone has only one observation. V gene TRBV29-1 combines with J gene TRBJ1-1, with D hard to call. Per the germline V gene, CDR1 is SQVTM and CDR2 is ANQGSEA. V lost 3 bases and J lost 0, with 8 bases in between. The CDR3 loop spans 13 amino acids. CDR3 region: CSVEPSMNTEAFF. CDR3 in DNA: TGCAGCGTTGAGCCAAGCATGAACACTGAAGCTTTCTTT.

V and J are TRBV11-2 and TRBJ2-7; a possible D gene is TRBD2 (5 bases). There are 14 residues in the CDR3. V lost 2 bases, J lost 1 base, and 9 bases lay in between. CDR1 is SGHAT, CDR2 FQNNGV, per germline. CDR3 sequence: CASSLSPGSYEQYF. In DNA form, the CDR3 reads TGTGCCAGCAGCTTATCTCCGGGATCCTACGAGCAGTACTTC.

The rearrangement uses TRBV9 and TRBJ2-7, with 10 bases fitting TRBD1. The V gene's germline CDR1 is SGDLS and CDR2 YYNGEE. V dropped 4 bases and J dropped 5; count of bases not matched to a gene: 6. The CDR3 covers 14 residues. The CDR3 nucleotides read TGTGCCAGCAGCCCGATGACAGGGGGCAACGAGCAGTACTTC. Encoded protein: CASSPMTGGNEQYF.

The chain combines TRBV4-1 with TRBJ1-1; TRBD1 agrees at 7 bases. Per the germline V gene, CDR1 is MGHRA and CDR2 is YSYEKL. J lost 2 bases, V lost 4 bases, and 10 bases had no gene match. The CDR3 contains 16 residues. The CDR3 reads CASSPPGRTGNTEAFF. For the CDR3, the DNA is TGCGCCAGCAGCCCCCCCGGCAGGACAGGTAACACTGAAGCTTTCTTT.